This T cell receptor (beta chain) was found in a study of OX40 agonist ivuxolimab in advanced cancers. This clone was found once. Sequencing used immunoSEQ multiplex PCR; TCRdb keeps in-frame clones, though not all of them. Here the sample spans approximately 80,000 clones, 70% to 85% being singletons. Trimming pared 7 bases from V and 4 bases from J, leaving 17 bases between. This CDR3 region has 15 residues. CDR1 and CDR2 (germline): MDHEN, SYDVKM. The input for sequencing was CD4+ or CD8+ T cells sorted from blood, taken in a trial of the OX40 agonist ivuxolimab. The TCR originated in an adult with an advanced solid tumor such as melanoma, head and neck, liver or kidney cancer. The rearrangement joins TRBV28 to TRBJ2-1; D may be TRBD2 (5 bases). CDR3 loop: CASNPRRRRYNEQFF. Written as DNA, the CDR3 is TGTGCCAGCAACCCCCGAAGGAGGCGGTACAATGAGCAGTTCTTC.